Shown below are 17 T cell receptor beta chains from a single sample sequenced in a study of T-cell reconstitution after alpha-beta-depleted transplantation in children. A library of TCRbeta sequences, prepared with unique molecular identifiers, was generated. MiXCR was run by TCRdb on the PCR reads, yielding one entry per CDR3 protein. Found here are 300,000 to 400,000 distinct CDR3 sequences, approximately 12% of them singletons; the top ten hold 3.5% to 4.5%. The material sequenced was PBMCs, taken from the stem cell graft. The receptors stem from a human donor who donated a stem cell graft to a child with Fanconi anemia.

This clonotype has more than one count but fewer than ten. The chain has TRBV7-8 and TRBJ2-3; TRBD1 aligns across 11 bases. Germline CDR1 and CDR2: SGHVS and FQNEAQ. This CDR3 is 16 amino acids long. V lost 5 bases, J lost 2 bases, and 6 bases stayed unmatched. The CDR3 nucleotides read TGTGCCAGCAGCCACCGGACAGGGGGCACCACAGATACGCAGTATTTT. Translating gives CASSHRTGGTTDTQYF.

The CDR3 is CASSPTGTGVNEQFF. The CDR3 bases are TGCGCCAGCAGCCCGACCGGGACAGGGGTCAATGAGCAGTTCTTC. The V and J genes are TRBV4-3 and TRBJ2-1; TRBD1 matches 10 bases. Losses at the gene ends were 4 bases for V and 6 bases for J; bases not matched to a gene: 6. Germline V gives CDR1 LGHNA, CDR2 YSLEER. The CDR3 extends over 15 amino acids.

The J gene is TRBJ2-3, the V gene TRBV18; D uncertain. The CDR3 is 13 amino acids. Germline CDR1 and CDR2: KGHSH and LQKENI. Trimming removed 2 bases at V and 2 bases at J, with 5 bases between. The chain's CDR3 is CASSPKSTDTQYF. CDR3 coding DNA: TGTGCCAGCTCACCAAAGTCCACAGATACGCAGTATTTT.

The CDR3 DNA reads as TGTGCCAGTGCACGAGGAGACCTGGAGACCCAGTACTTC. Protein sequence: CASARGDLETQYF. The rearrangement uses TRBV18 and TRBJ2-5; no clear D gene. The germline V and J ends were trimmed by 9 bases and 5 bases, with 16 bases remaining between them. Germline V gene sequence: CDR1 KGHSH, CDR2 LQKENI. The length of the CDR3 is 13 residues.

J is TRBJ1-1 and V is TRBV7-2, with D hard to call. Between the trimmed V and J ends, which lost 2 bases and 6 bases, there was a span of 13 bases. CDR1 SGHTA and CDR2 FQGNSA come from the germline V gene. This CDR3 region has 14 residues. The chain's CDR3 is CASSLMPDRAEAFF. In DNA form, the CDR3 reads TGTGCCAGCAGCTTAATGCCGGATCGAGCTGAAGCTTTCTTT.

This clonotype turned up a few times. The chain is built from TRBV5-1 and TRBJ2-1, with 9 bases lining up with TRBD2. V lost 0 bases, J lost 0 bases, and 4 bases stayed unmatched. Germline CDR1 reads SGHRS; CDR2 reads YFSETQ. CDR3 length: 17 amino acids. The CDR3 nucleotides read TGCGCCAGCAGCTTGGTCGGGACTAGCTACTCCTACAATGAGCAGTTCTTC. Protein: CASSLVGTSYSYNEQFF.

This clonotype was observed many times. The chain joins TRBV19 to TRBJ1-5; D perhaps matches TRBD1 (6 bases). The germline CDR1 and CDR2 sequences are LNHDA and SQIVND (reference sequence). This CDR3 comprises 14 residues. V lost 5 bases to trimming and J lost 6 bases, with 14 bases between them. The CDR3 region has the DNA TGTGCCAGTAGTCCTCTCGGGGGGCTTCAGCCCCAGCATTTT. The encoded protein is CASSPLGGLQPQHF.

This clonotype was counted at least ten times. The chain is built from TRBV7-6 and TRBJ2-1; 9 bases agree with TRBD2. The CDR3 has 16 amino acids. Germline loops: CDR1 SGHVS, CDR2 FNYEAQ. J lost 4 bases, V lost 0 bases, and 4 bases had no gene match. CDR3 sequence: CASSLAEAGGYNEQFF. The CDR3 bases are TGTGCCAGCAGCTTAGCGGAGGCGGGGGGGTACAATGAGCAGTTCTTC.

This clonotype was seen a few times. The chain combines TRBV6-2 or TRBV6-3 with TRBJ2-1, with D possibly being TRBD1 (6 bases). CDR1 and CDR2 from the germline V gene are MNHEY and SVGEGT. V shed 5 bases and J shed 7 bases, with 18 bases lying between them. The CDR3 is 15 residues long. The CDR3 here is CASSIDKGVRNEQFF. CDR3 coding DNA: TGTGCCAGCAGTATCGACAAGGGGGTTAGGAATGAGCAGTTCTTC.

This clonotype was counted between two and nine times. The chain employs TRBV7-3 and TRBJ2-3; 7 positions match TRBD1. Germline CDR1 reads SGHTA; CDR2 reads FQGTGA. V gave up 8 bases and J gave up 0 bases; unmatched junction bases: 14. The CDR3 has 17 amino acids. The CDR3: CASQLRTGPSSTDTQYF. As DNA, the CDR3 is TGTGCCAGCCAGTTGAGGACAGGACCTTCTAGCACAGATACGCAGTATTTT.

This clonotype appeared a few times. The gene calls are TRBV5-5 and TRBJ2-3; D perhaps matches TRBD1 (6 bases). Trimming cost V 9 bases and J 2 bases, with 13 bases left between them. Per germline, CDR1 SGHKS and CDR2 YYEKEE (reference sequence). CDR3 size: 13 residues. The CDR3 DNA reads TGTGCCACCCGAGAGGGGGTCACAGATACGCAGTATTTT. It codes for CATREGVTDTQYF.

This clonotype showed up just a few times. This sequence joins TRBV12-3 or TRBV12-4 and TRBJ1-1; D not certain. The V and J ends lost 3 bases and 1 base respectively, with 9 bases between them. This CDR3 contains 14 residues. CDR3 sequence reads: CASSFTTENTEAFF. The CDR3, as DNA: TGTGCCAGCAGTTTCACAACAGAGAACACTGAAGCTTTCTTT.

Only a few counts were recorded for this clonotype. V is TRBV4-3 and J is TRBJ2-2; no firm D call. Looked up from germline, CDR1 is LGHNA and CDR2 is YSLEER. Trimming took 4 bases from V and 2 from J, leaving 8 bases between them. The CDR3 covers 14 residues. CDR3 residues: CASSLSRNTGELFF. The DNA of the CDR3 is TGCGCCAGCAGCCTAAGCAGAAACACCGGGGAGCTGTTTTTT.

This clonotype appeared many times. For the CDR3, the DNA is TGCGCCAGCTCCAGGGACACTAACACTGAAGCTTTCTTT. Encoded protein: CASSRDTNTEAFF. This chain joins TRBV10-2 and TRBJ1-1, with D possibly matching TRBD1 (6 bases). This CDR3 is 13 amino acids long. CDR1 is WSHSY and CDR2 is SAAADI in the germline V gene. V was trimmed by 8 bases and J by 2 bases, leaving 12 bases between them.

J is TRBJ1-5 and V is TRBV2, with a weak D call TRBD1 (5 bases). Germline V gene data show CDR1 as SNHLY and CDR2 as FYNNEI. The V gene lost 6 bases and the J gene lost 2 bases, with 17 bases spanning the gap. CDR3 length: 16 residues. CDR3 in amino acids: CASRPTEGQRNQPQHF. DNA for the CDR3: TGTGCCAGCAGGCCGACAGAGGGGCAACGCAATCAGCCCCAGCATTTT.

The CDR3 protein is CASSSTRPAGGAYNEQFF. The CDR3 DNA follows: TGTGCCAGCAGCTCCACCCGCCCGGCAGGGGGGGCCTACAATGAGCAGTTCTTC. The gene calls are TRBV11-2 and TRBJ2-1; D is perhaps TRBD1 or TRBD2 (7 bases each). There are 18 residues in the CDR3. V lost 4 bases and J lost 2, with 21 bases in between. Germline V gene lookup returns CDR1 SGHAT and CDR2 FQNNGV. The variable domain in full, completed from reference TRBV11-2 and TRBJ2-1, reads EAGVAQSPRYKIIEKRQSVAFWCNPISGHATLYWYQQILGQGPKLLIQFQNNGVVDDSQLPKDRFSAERLKGVDSTLKIQPAKLEDSAVYLCASSSTRPAGGAYNEQFFGPGTRLTVL.

This clonotype was picked up many times. The DNA for the CDR3 is TGTGCCAGCACCAGACAGGGGAACGAGCAGTACTTC. As protein: CASTRQGNEQYF. The rearrangement links TRBV12-3 or TRBV12-4 to TRBJ2-7, with 8 bases fitting TRBD1. This CDR3 is built from 12 residues. Trimming cost V 7 bases and J 5 bases; bases outside gene matches: 4.